The T cell receptor (beta chain) described here comes from a study of shared clonotypes between healthy human individuals. Regarding this clone: Its antigen remains unidentified.

Germline lookup yields CDR1 MNHEY and CDR2 SMNVEV (reference sequence). The CDR3 is 14 amino acids. Trimming took off 3 bases at V and 4 bases at J, with 12 bases between the two ends. Only CD45RO-negative cells positively selected for CCR7 counted as naive CD8 cells, so terminally differentiated effector memory CD45RA+ cells were excluded. Sorted-subset replicate PCRs used around 220 ng DNA, approximately 33,000 T cell genomes. The method was immunoSEQ multiplex PCR; TCRdb's version includes in-frame clones alone and lacks a portion of them. Of approximately 740,000 clones in the sample, over 90% were seen once. Study outcomes and limitations: Naive CD4 clonotype sharing across a few donors was about 5%.

V and J are TRBV27 and TRBJ1-2; D gene unclear. This TCR came from a man in his thirties or forties in good health. Sequenced input: naive CD8+ T cells sorted from blood. The CDR3 loop reads CASSLAGGTYGYTF. The CDR3 DNA reads as TGTGCCAGCAGTTTGGCCGGTGGAACCTATGGCTACACCTTC.